Sequencing of this T cell receptor (beta chain) was carried out in a study of blood T cells in healthy people across ages. The authors isolated at least 6 million PBMCs per sample. This clonotype was picked up a small number of times. Its specificity is unknown. General study points: With age, beta diversity per million T cells declined roughly linearly, significantly by about 40. Lack of knowledge of donor CMV status possibly confounded expanded clonotype changes.

Primers used in a second PCR of roughly 7 to 12 cycles were a sample-barcoded 5' primer and a J-beta primer mix. TCRdb analysed the 5' RACE reads with MiXCR anew, one entry per CDR3 protein. The top ten clones hold more than 6% of a sample with around 1,500,000 distinct CDR3 sequences, roughly 27% of them seen once. The clonotype comes from a woman under 40 in good health. Material for sequencing was blood.

This chain's CDR3 is CASSGTSGNNNEQFF. The CDR3 DNA follows: TGTGCCAGCAGTGGGACTAGCGGGAATAACAATGAGCAGTTCTTC. V gene TRBV12-3 or TRBV12-4 combines with J gene TRBJ2-1, with 13 bases that match TRBD2. V shed 5 bases, J shed 5 bases, and the junction held 3 bases outside the gene matches. This CDR3 is 15 amino acids long.